The clone carrying this TCR beta chain was observed a few times. The data were taken from a study of blood T cells in healthy people across ages. The CDR3 covers 11 residues. Germline values: CDR1 DFQATT, CDR2 SNEGSKA (reference sequence). A second PCR, run for about 7 to 12 cycles, used a sample-barcoded 5' primer plus a J-beta primer mix. TCRdb re-analysed the 5' RACE reads in MiXCR, keeping a single row per CDR3 protein. This repertoire shows around 990,000 distinct CDR3 sequences, under 40% found once; its top ten account for 13%. The chain links TRBV20-1 to TRBJ2-5, with a possible D match to TRBD2 (5 bases). Sequencing was done on a sample of blood. The clonotype was recovered from a man between 18 and 35 years old in good health. The CDR3 sequence: CTLLLEETQYF. The CDR3, as DNA: TGCACCCTTCTACTAGAAGAGACCCAGTACTTC.